A single sample gave rise to the 4 T cell receptor beta chains below, sequenced in a study of PD-1 blockade in mismatch repair-deficient tumors. Assay used: immunoSEQ multiplex PCR; TCRdb lists only in-frame clones, some missing. The data contain about 68,000 clones, about 78% of them singletons. The sequencing used peripheral blood, collected 2 weeks after starting pembrolizumab. Receptors originate from an adult with mismatch repair-deficient cancer.

The chain has TRBV9 and TRBJ2-7; 9 nucleotides match TRBD2. Trimming at V came to 4 bases and at J to 2 bases, leaving 13 bases not matched to a gene. The CDR3 consists of 17 residues. The germline V gene encodes CDR1 SGDLS and CDR2 YYNGEE. For the CDR3, the DNA is TGTGCCAGCAGCTCGGAGGGGGGGACTAGCCCGACCTACGAGCAGTACTTC. Its translation is CASSSEGGTSPTYEQYF.

This chain joins TRBV27 and TRBJ1-2; possible D gene TRBD1, 6 bases. The germline V gene has CDR1 MNHEY and CDR2 SMNVEV (reference sequence). This CDR3 is built from 13 residues. Trimming cost V 6 bases and J 7 bases, with 15 bases left between them. DNA for the CDR3: TGTGCCAGCAGCCCCAACAGGGACGGTGGCTACACCTTC. Translated: CASSPNRDGGYTF.

The chain combines TRBV6-1 with TRBJ1-2; 8 bases fit TRBD1. The V gene end was trimmed by 5 bases and the J gene end by 4 bases; junction bases not matched to a gene: 6. This CDR3 comprises 14 residues. Per germline, CDR1 MNHNS and CDR2 SASEGT. The CDR3 protein is CASSIGQGPYGYTF. Here the CDR3 DNA reads TGTGCCAGCAGTATCGGACAGGGCCCCTATGGCTACACCTTC.

The V call is TRBV5-1, the J call TRBJ2-3, with D possibly TRBD2 on 6 matching bases. V lost 4 bases and J 4 bases, leaving 10 bases between the germline ends. Looked up from germline, CDR1 is SGHRS and CDR2 is YFSETQ. The CDR3 extends over 13 amino acids. The DNA for the CDR3 is TGCGCCAGCAGCCCGGGACTGGCAGATACGCAGTATTTT. It is translated as CASSPGLADTQYF.